The rows below give T cell receptor beta chains drawn from one sample of a study of spatial heterogeneity in lung cancer. TCRdb passed the 5' RACE reads through MiXCR, listing each CDR3 protein once. The sample lists several thousand distinct CDR3 sequences; about 16% were seen once. Material: normal lung tissue next to the tumor, obtained at surgery. The receptors originated from a male donor with early-stage non-small cell lung cancer. The CDR3 runs from the conserved cysteine through the conserved F or W. A D gene is named only where the DNA matches it firmly. Not all rows give a size; the values are once, few, many and, for expanded clones, a class.

clone_size	j_call	v_call	d_call	cdr3_nt	cdr3_aa
medium-sized	TRBJ2-2	TRBV2	.	TGTGCCACCCGTGGTTGGGCAACCGGGGAGCTGTTTTTT	CATRGWATGELFF
medium-sized	TRBJ1-6	TRBV5-5	.	TGTGCCAGCAGCACCCTTATGGGTTCACCCCTCCACTTT	CASSTLMGSPLHF
.	TRBJ2-1	TRBV5-4	.	TGTGCCAGCAGCACCGGCGCCGGGACTCCCAATGAGCAGTTCTTC	CASSTGAGTPNEQFF
few	TRBJ2-7	TRBV5-1	TRBD2	TGCGCCAGCAAATTAAGACTAAGCGGGGACTTCTCCTACGAGCAGTACTTC	CASKLRLSGDFSYEQYF
.	TRBJ1-6	TRBV9	.	TGTGCCAGCAGCGTCCGGGGAGGATATTCACCCCTCCACTTT	CASSVRGGYSPLHF
.	TRBJ2-3	TRBV11-2	.	TGTGCCAGCAGCACCGCGTTCCGGGGGCTATTGCTAAAAAGAGATACGCAGTATTTT	CASSTAFRGLLLKRDTQYF
.	TRBJ2-7	TRBV28	TRBD2	TGTGCCAGCAGGGAGGGACTAGCGGGGACCTACGAGCAGTACTTC	CASREGLAGTYEQYF
many	TRBJ2-5	TRBV7-6	TRBD1	TGTGCCAGCAGCCGGGGACAGCAGGCTGAGACCCAGTACTTC	CASSRGQQAETQYF
.	TRBJ2-7	TRBV7-9	.	TGTGCCAGCAGCACTAAGGGGGAGAGGGAGCAGTACTTC	CASSTKGEREQYF
medium-sized	TRBJ2-6	TRBV10-2	.	TGCGCCAGCAGTGAAAAGCCAAACTCTGGGGCCAACGTCCTGACTTTC	CASSEKPNSGANVLTF
.	TRBJ2-1	TRBV12-3/TRBV12-4	.	TGTGCCAGCAGCTCTAGACCCCGCGGGGTAGATGAGCAGTTCTTC	CASSSRPRGVDEQFF
.	TRBJ2-1	TRBV19	.	TGTGCCAGTAGCCCTCGGCACGGGACATTGGATGAGCAGTTCTTC	CASSPRHGTLDEQFF
medium-sized	TRBJ2-2	TRBV18	.	TGTGCCAGCTCGACTGGGCAGAACACCGGGGAGCTGTTTTTT	CASSTGQNTGELFF
medium-sized	TRBJ2-7	TRBV6-1	.	TGTGCCAGCAGTACGCCGGGACGGTACTACGAGCAGTACTTC	CASSTPGRYYEQYF
many	TRBJ2-1	TRBV20-1	TRBD2	TGCAGTGCCAAAGACCCAGCGGGAGGGATAGACAATGAGCAGTTCTTC	CSAKDPAGGIDNEQFF
few	TRBJ1-6	TRBV9	TRBD1	TGTGCCAGCAGCAGAGACAGGGTGTTGGTACCCCTCCACTTT	CASSRDRVLVPLHF
medium-sized	TRBJ2-1	TRBV5-1	.	TGCGCCAGCAGCTTCACTCAGGGGCATGATGAGCAGTTCTTC	CASSFTQGHDEQFF
medium-sized	TRBJ2-7	TRBV28	TRBD1	TGTGCCAGCAGTTCGGCCGGGACAGGGGAACCCTACGAGCAGTACTTC	CASSSAGTGEPYEQYF
.	TRBJ1-2	TRBV20-1	.	TGCAGTGCCCCGACATTAAACTATGGCTACACCTTC	CSAPTLNYGYTF
many	TRBJ2-7	TRBV20-1	TRBD2	TGCAGTGCTATTAGCGGGAGGCCCTCCTACGAGCAGTACTTC	CSAISGRPSYEQYF
few	TRBJ2-7	TRBV7-6	TRBD1	TGTGCCAGCAGCGTCCGGGACAGGGGCTACGAGCAGTACTTC	CASSVRDRGYEQYF
.	TRBJ1-2	TRBV29-1	TRBD1	TGCAGCGCTGGACAGGGAAACTATGGCTACACCTTC	CSAGQGNYGYTF
.	TRBJ1-4	TRBV29-1	.	TGCAGCGTTGTGGGTGGGGAAAAACTGTTTTTT	CSVVGGEKLFF
.	TRBJ2-5	TRBV3-1	TRBD2	TGTGCCAGCAGCCAGCGGGAGGGGGCAAGGACCCAGTACTTC	CASSQREGARTQYF
many	TRBJ1-5	TRBV6-5	TRBD1	TGTGCCAGCAGTCCAACAGGGGTCGGTCAGCCCCAGCATTTT	CASSPTGVGQPQHF
.	TRBJ2-2	TRBV9	TRBD2	TGTGCCAGCAGCCCCCAACTAGCGACCGGGGAGCTGTTTTTT	CASSPQLATGELFF
medium-sized	TRBJ1-1	TRBV6-5	.	TGTGCCAGCAGTTACTCGATGGGGGTTGGTGAAGCTTTCTTT	CASSYSMGVGEAFF
once	TRBJ2-1	TRBV24-1	TRBD2	TGTGCCACCAGTGATGAGCTAGCGGGAGGCTTTAATGAGCAGTTCTTC	CATSDELAGGFNEQFF
medium-sized	TRBJ1-5	TRBV6-5	.	TGTGCCAGCAGTTACTCGCGGGAATCATATCAGCCCCAGCATTTT	CASSYSRESYQPQHF